The entry that follows covers one TCR beta chain sequence. Its antigen is still unknown. TCRdb used MiXCR to reprocess the 5' RACE reads, holding one entry per CDR3 protein. The sample contains 55,000 to 75,000 distinct CDR3 sequences, 7% to 10% of which appear only once. The data are from a study of spatial heterogeneity in lung cancer. Study outcomes and limitations: More often at tumor resection than at routine follow-up, ubiquitous expanded tumor TCRs were detected in the blood.

The V gene end was trimmed by 7 bases and the J gene end by 6 bases; junction bases not matched to a gene: 18. CDR3 length: 17 residues. From germline, CDR1 is SQVTM and CDR2 ANQGSEA. Time point denoted: sample taken at primary tumor resection. Unsorted samples of tumor, nontumor lung or frozen PBMC had their whole RNA sequenced. This receptor was taken from a female donor with early-stage non-small cell lung cancer. The specimen was PBMCs, collected at surgery. This sequence joins TRBV29-1 and TRBJ2-7; 13 bases match TRBD2. The CDR3 here is CSAQGTSGRAGPGEQYF. The CDR3 bases are TGCAGCGCCCAAGGAACTAGCGGGAGGGCCGGGCCAGGCGAGCAGTACTTC.